The 3 T cell receptor beta chains given below trace back to one sample, sequenced in a study of PD-1 blockade in mismatch repair-deficient tumors. This table comes from immunoSEQ multiplex PCR, and its TCRdb copy is limited to in-frame clones, with some not included. The sample lists roughly 34,000 clones; about 85% were seen once. Sequencing was performed on PBMCs, taken around 6 weeks after starting pembrolizumab. Receptor source: an adult with mismatch repair-deficient cancer.

This chain joins TRBV5-1 and TRBJ2-5; 7 nucleotides match TRBD1. CDR3 length: 15 residues. J gave up 3 bases and V 6 bases, and 11 bases lay outside the gene matches. The germline gives CDR1 SGHRS, CDR2 YFSETQ. The CDR3 loop is CASTLEGTVEETQYF. The DNA for the CDR3 is TGCGCCAGCACCCTTGAAGGGACAGTCGAAGAGACCCAGTACTTC.

CDR3: CASSLEGDTGELFF. As DNA, the CDR3 is TGTGCCAGCAGCTTAGAGGGGGACACCGGGGAGCTGTTTTTT. J is TRBJ2-2 and V is TRBV7-8; possibly TRBD1 for D (6 bases). V was shortened by 1 base and J by 3 bases, with 6 bases between the two germline ends. CDR1 is SGHVS, CDR2 FQNEAQ, per germline. This CDR3 is built from 14 residues.

This chain connects TRBV5-4 to TRBJ2-6, with 7 bases lining up with TRBD1. Per germline, CDR1 SGHNT and CDR2 YYREEE (reference sequence). The CDR3 has 17 amino acids. J lost 0 bases, V lost 5 bases, and 8 bases had no gene match. CDR3 in amino acids: CASRGQTLSSGANVLTF. The DNA for the CDR3 is TGTGCCAGCAGGGGACAGACTTTATCCTCTGGGGCCAACGTCCTGACTTTC.